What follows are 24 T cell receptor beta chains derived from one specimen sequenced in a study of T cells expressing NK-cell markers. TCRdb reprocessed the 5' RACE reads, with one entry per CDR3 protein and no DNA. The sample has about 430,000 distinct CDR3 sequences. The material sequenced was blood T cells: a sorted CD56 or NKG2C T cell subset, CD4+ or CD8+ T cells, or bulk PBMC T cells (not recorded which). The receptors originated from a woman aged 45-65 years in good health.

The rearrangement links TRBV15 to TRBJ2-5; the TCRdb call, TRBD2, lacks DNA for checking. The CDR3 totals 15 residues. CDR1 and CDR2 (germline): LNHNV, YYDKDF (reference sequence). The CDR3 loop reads CATSRALAGDETQYF.

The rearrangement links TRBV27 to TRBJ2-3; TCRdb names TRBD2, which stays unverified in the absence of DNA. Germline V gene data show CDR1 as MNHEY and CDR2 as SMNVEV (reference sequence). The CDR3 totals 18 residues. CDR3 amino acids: CASSRLAGLLTSTDTQYF.

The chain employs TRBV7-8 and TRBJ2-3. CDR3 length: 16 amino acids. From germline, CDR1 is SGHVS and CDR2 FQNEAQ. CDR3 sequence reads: CASSLNTGASTDTQYF.

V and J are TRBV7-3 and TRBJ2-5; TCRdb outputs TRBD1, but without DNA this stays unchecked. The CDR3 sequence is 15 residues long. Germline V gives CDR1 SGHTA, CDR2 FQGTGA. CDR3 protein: CASSLGDRVGETQYF. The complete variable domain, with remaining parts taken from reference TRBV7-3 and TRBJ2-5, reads GAGVSQTPSNKVTEKGKYVELRCDPISGHTALYWYRQSLGQGPEFLIYFQGTGAADDSGLPNDRFFAVRPEGSVSTLKIQRTERGDSAVYLCASSLGDRVGETQYFGPGTRLLVL.

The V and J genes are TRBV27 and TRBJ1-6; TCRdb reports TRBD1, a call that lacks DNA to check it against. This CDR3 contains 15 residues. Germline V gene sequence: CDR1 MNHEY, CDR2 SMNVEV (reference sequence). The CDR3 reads CASSRTPQGHSPLHF.

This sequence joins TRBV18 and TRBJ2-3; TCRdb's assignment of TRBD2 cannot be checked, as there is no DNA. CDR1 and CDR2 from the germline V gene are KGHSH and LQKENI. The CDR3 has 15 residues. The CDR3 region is CASSPGIAATDTQYF. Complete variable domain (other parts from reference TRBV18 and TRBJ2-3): NAGVMQNPRHLVRRRGQEARLRCSPMKGHSHVYWYRQLPEEGLKFMVYLQKENIIDESGMPKERFSAEFPKEGPSILRIQQVVRGDSAAYFCASSPGIAATDTQYFGPGTRLTVL.

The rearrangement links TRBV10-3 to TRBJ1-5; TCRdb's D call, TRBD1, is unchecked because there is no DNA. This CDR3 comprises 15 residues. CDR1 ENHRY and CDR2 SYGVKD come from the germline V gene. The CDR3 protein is CAISEGQALNQPQHF.

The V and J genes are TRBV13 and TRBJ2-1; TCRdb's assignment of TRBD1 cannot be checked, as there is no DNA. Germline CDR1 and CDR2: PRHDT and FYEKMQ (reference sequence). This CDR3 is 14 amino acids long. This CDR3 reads CASPAPGGVNEQFF.

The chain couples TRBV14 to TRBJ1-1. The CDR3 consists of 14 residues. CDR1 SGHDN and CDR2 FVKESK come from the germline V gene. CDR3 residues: CASSQLLGSTEAFF.

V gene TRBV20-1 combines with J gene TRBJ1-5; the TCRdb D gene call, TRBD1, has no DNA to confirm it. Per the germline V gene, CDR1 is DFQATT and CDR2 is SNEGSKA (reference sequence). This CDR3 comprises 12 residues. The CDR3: CSASGLRQPQHF.

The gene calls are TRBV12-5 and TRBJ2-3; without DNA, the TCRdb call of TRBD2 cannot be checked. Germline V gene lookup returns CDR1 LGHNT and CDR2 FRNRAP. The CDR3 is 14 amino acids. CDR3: CASGLTGTSPTQYF.

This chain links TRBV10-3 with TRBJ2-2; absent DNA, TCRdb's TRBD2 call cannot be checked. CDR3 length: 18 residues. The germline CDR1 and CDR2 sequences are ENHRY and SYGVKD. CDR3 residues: CAIRDDTSGRSNTGELFF.

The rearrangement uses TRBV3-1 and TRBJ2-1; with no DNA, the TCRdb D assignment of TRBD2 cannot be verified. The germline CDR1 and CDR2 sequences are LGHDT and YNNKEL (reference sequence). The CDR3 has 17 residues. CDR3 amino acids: CASSPIPSGITYNEQFF.

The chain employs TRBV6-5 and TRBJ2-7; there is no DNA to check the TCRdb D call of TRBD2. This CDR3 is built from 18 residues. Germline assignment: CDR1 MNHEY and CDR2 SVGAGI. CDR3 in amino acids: CASSYHGLAGLSPYEQYF.

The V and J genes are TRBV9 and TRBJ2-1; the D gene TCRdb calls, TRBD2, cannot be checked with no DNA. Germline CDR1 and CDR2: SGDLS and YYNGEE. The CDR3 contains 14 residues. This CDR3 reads CASSVSGRANEQFF. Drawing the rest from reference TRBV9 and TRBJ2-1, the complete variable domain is DSGVTQTPKHLITATGQRVTLRCSPRSGDLSVYWYQQSLDQGLQFLIQYYNGEERAKGNILERFSAQQFPDLHSELNLSSLELGDSALYFCASSVSGRANEQFFGPGTRLTVL.

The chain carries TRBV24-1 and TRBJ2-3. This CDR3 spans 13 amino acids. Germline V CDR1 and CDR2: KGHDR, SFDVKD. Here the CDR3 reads CATSDLNPKTQYF.

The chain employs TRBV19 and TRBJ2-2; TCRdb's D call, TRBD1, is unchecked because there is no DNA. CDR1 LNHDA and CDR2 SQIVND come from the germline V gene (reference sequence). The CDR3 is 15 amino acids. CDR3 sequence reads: CASRSGGEWTGELFF. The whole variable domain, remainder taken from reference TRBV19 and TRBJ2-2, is DGGITQSPKYLFRKEGQNVTLSCEQNLNHDAMYWYRQDPGQGLRLIYYSQIVNDFQKGDIAEGYSVSREKKESFPLTVTSAQKNPTAFYLCASRSGGEWTGELFFGEGSRLTVL.

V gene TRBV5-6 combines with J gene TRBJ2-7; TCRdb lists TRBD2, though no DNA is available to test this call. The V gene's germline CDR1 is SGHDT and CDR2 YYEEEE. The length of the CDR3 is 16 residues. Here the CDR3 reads CASSFGRTSGSYEQYF.

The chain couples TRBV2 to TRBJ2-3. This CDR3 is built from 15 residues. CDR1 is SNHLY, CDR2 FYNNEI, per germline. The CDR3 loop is CASRDARSITDTQYF.

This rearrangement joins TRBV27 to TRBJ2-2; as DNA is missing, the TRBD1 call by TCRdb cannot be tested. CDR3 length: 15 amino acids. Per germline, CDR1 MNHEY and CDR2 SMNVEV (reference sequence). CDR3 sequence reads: CASSLRGSAIGELFF.

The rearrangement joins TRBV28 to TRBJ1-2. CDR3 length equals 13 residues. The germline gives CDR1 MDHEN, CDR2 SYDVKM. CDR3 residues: CASLPETYYGYTF.

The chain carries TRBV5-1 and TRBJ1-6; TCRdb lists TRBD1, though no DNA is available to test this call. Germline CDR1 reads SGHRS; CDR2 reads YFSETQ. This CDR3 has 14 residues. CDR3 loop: CASSPGQVNSPLHF.

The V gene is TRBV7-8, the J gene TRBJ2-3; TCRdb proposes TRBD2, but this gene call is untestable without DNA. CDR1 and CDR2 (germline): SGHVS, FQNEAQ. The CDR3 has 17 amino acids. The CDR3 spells CASSTRTSGRGADTQYF.

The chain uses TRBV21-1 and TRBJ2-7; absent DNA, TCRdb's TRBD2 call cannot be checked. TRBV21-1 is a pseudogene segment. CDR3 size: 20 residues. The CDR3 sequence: CASSNELVLAGGPRSYEQYF.